The clone carrying this T cell receptor (beta chain) was detected ten times or more. The antigen is not known. These data come from a study of identical twins. V shed 1 base and J shed 3 bases, with 8 bases lying between them. The CDR3 has 14 amino acids. Germline loops: CDR1 KGHDR, CDR2 SFDVKD. TCRdb independently ran MiXCR on the 5' RACE reads; one entry per CDR3 protein. The data show about 700,000 distinct CDR3 sequences, around 6% seen once. Healthy Caucasians provided all donations. General observations from the study: With monozygotic twins, out-of-frame TCR alpha sharing exceeded what models estimated.

J is TRBJ1-2 and V is TRBV24-1, with D hard to call. The sequencing input was naive T cells sorted from blood. The clonotype was recovered from a man younger than 30 in good health. CDR3 sequence (DNA): TGTGCCACCAGTGATTTCGGGGATGACTATGGCTACACCTTC. It encodes CATSDFGDDYGYTF.